These 20 T cell receptor beta chains share one sample of origin, sequenced in a study of blood T cell repertoires in COVID-19. Sequencing was performed with immunoSEQ multiplex PCR; in TCRdb, only in-frame clones are kept and a portion is missing. The top ten clones hold 0.5% to 0.65% of a sample with some 150,000 clones, about 80% of them seen once. Sequencing used peripheral blood. All receptors derive from a man in his fifties or sixties with acute or convalescent COVID-19.

J is TRBJ2-2 and V is TRBV5-4, with D maybe TRBD2 (6 bases). V was cut by 0 bases and J by 3 bases, with 15 bases left in between. Per germline, CDR1 SGHNT and CDR2 YYREEE (reference sequence). The CDR3 has 17 amino acids. The CDR3 protein is CASSLGGGTGHTGELFF. CDR3 nucleotide sequence: TGTGCCAGCAGCTTGGGTGGGGGGACCGGACACACCGGGGAGCTGTTTTTT.

DNA for the CDR3: TGTGCCACCAGCAGATCCCCTCCGTCCCGTGGGGGTACGGGGGATAGTGAAAAACTGTTTTTT. The encoded protein is CATSRSPPSRGGTGDSEKLFF. This chain joins TRBV15 and TRBJ1-4; possibly TRBD1 for D (5 bases). This CDR3 has 21 amino acids. The germline V and J ends were trimmed by 2 bases and 7 bases, with 32 bases remaining between them. The germline CDR1 and CDR2 sequences are LNHNV and YYDKDF (reference sequence).

The chain employs TRBV19 and TRBJ2-2; D might be TRBD2 (5 bases). Germline values: CDR1 LNHDA, CDR2 SQIVND (reference sequence). Trimming took 10 bases from V and 5 from J, leaving 14 bases between them. The CDR3 spans 13 residues. The CDR3 loop is CATNFGVTGELFF. CDR3 DNA: TGTGCCACCAACTTCGGGGTGACCGGGGAGCTGTTTTTT.

The chain carries TRBV2 and TRBJ2-7; D gene uncertain. CDR3 length: 12 residues. V was shortened by 1 base and J by 7 bases, with 8 bases between the two germline ends. The V gene's germline CDR1 is SNHLY and CDR2 FYNNEI. CDR3 residues: CASSEGLWEQYF. The CDR3 DNA reads as TGTGCCAGCAGTGAAGGGCTCTGGGAGCAGTACTTC.

CDR3 sequence: CASSFKDREENEQFF. CDR3 DNA sequence: TGTGCCAGCAGCTTCAAGGACAGGGAGGAAAATGAGCAGTTCTTC. V gene TRBV7-4 combines with J gene TRBJ2-1, with TRBD1 matching 8 bases. This CDR3 has 15 amino acids. Germline assignment: CDR1 SGHVT and CDR2 SQSDAQ. V lost 3 bases and J lost 7; bases outside the gene matches: 8.

This chain joins TRBV4-1 and TRBJ2-2; D remains unclear. The CDR3 extends over 13 amino acids. The V gene's germline CDR1 is MGHRA and CDR2 YSYEKL. Trimming removed 7 bases at V and 4 bases at J, with 10 bases between. The CDR3 DNA reads TGCGCCAGCACACGGTTCGGCACCGGGGAGCTGTTTTTT. Protein sequence: CASTRFGTGELFF.

A few counts support this clone. The chain employs TRBV28 and TRBJ2-2; D is possibly TRBD2 (5 bases). This CDR3 comprises 14 residues. Germline V CDR1 and CDR2: MDHEN, SYDVKM. Trimming took off 5 bases at V and 6 bases at J, with 13 bases between the two ends. The CDR3 region has the DNA TGTGCCAGCAGTACAATACTAGTTCCCGGGGAGCTGTTTTTT. Its protein is CASSTILVPGELFF.

The chain has TRBV6-5 and TRBJ1-2; TRBD1 might be the D (5 bases). The CDR3 contains 11 residues. Trimming removed 10 bases from V and 4 bases from J, with 10 bases in between. Germline V gives CDR1 MNHEY, CDR2 SVGAGI. In DNA form, the CDR3 reads TGTGCCACCTCGGACATCTATGGCTACACCTTC. Encoded protein: CATSDIYGYTF.

The chain is built from TRBV18 and TRBJ1-1; D ambiguous. The germline gives CDR1 KGHSH, CDR2 LQKENI. Deletions cut 2 bases from V and 0 bases from J, with 16 bases between. The CDR3 sequence is 17 residues long. Here the CDR3 DNA reads TGTGCCAGCTCACCAACGGGAGGGTTGACCATGAACACTGAAGCTTTCTTT. This codes for CASSPTGGLTMNTEAFF.

In its sample, this clone was seen a few times. The chain combines TRBV7-2 with TRBJ2-3; 9 bases are a match to TRBD1. Germline assignment: CDR1 SGHTA and CDR2 FQGNSA. Trimming removed 2 bases from V and 2 bases from J; junction bases left unmatched: 5. This CDR3 comprises 16 residues. The CDR3 coding sequence is TGTGCCAGCAGCTTAAGGACAGGGGCCCTCACAGATACGCAGTATTTT. This encodes CASSLRTGALTDTQYF.

V gene TRBV6-1 combines with J gene TRBJ2-2, with 10 bases that match TRBD1. CDR3 length equals 16 residues. The V segment lost 4 bases and the J segment 5 bases; nucleotides outside the gene matches: 7. Germline CDR1 is MNHNS and CDR2 is SASEGT. The CDR3 region has the DNA TGTGCCAGCAGTGCGAGACAGGGGGCAGGGACCGGGGAGCTGTTTTTT. Amino acids: CASSARQGAGTGELFF.

The V call is TRBV15, the J call TRBJ1-2; D not resolved. CDR1 and CDR2 (germline): LNHNV, YYDKDF (reference sequence). The CDR3 loop spans 13 amino acids. V was cut by 5 bases and J by 0 bases, with 7 bases left in between. CDR3: CATSPDANYGYTF. The DNA for the CDR3 is TGTGCCACCAGCCCAGATGCTAACTATGGCTACACCTTC.

J is TRBJ1-1 and V is TRBV14, with 7 bases fitting TRBD1. V shed 4 bases, J shed 4 bases, and the junction held 3 bases outside the gene matches. CDR3 length equals 13 residues. Germline V lookup: CDR1 SGHDN, CDR2 FVKESK. The CDR3 is CASSRQGITEAFF. The CDR3 coding sequence is TGTGCCAGCAGCCGACAGGGTATCACTGAAGCTTTCTTT.

The chain joins TRBV7-9 to TRBJ1-4; D is undetermined. This CDR3 is built from 10 residues. The V end lost 8 bases, the J end lost 7 bases, and 5 bases lay between the germline ends. Germline V gives CDR1 SEHNR, CDR2 FQNEAQ (reference sequence). CDR3 in DNA: TGTGCCAGCGGAGGTGAAAAACTGTTTTTT. Protein: CASGGEKLFF.

This clone was observed a few times. The chain uses TRBV4-3 and TRBJ2-7; tentative D call: TRBD1 (6 bases). The germline CDR1 and CDR2 sequences are LGHNA and YSLEER. The CDR3 extends over 15 amino acids. Trimming pared 3 bases from V and 5 bases from J, leaving 17 bases between. CDR3: CASSHSGAPPDEQYF. CDR3 sequence (DNA): TGCGCCAGCAGCCATTCAGGGGCCCCTCCCGACGAGCAGTACTTC.

This sequence joins TRBV10-2 and TRBJ2-2, with D perhaps TRBD2 (5 bases). The CDR3 consists of 14 residues. CDR1 and CDR2 from the germline V gene are WSHSY and SAAADI. With 7 bases removed from V and 7 bases from J, the gap between germline ends came to 16 bases. CDR3 in DNA: TGCGCCAGCACCATGCTGAGGGAGATCGGGGAGCTGTTTTTT. Translated, it gives CASTMLREIGELFF.

The chain employs TRBV5-1 and TRBJ1-6; 9 bases align to TRBD1. This CDR3 is 16 amino acids long. Per the germline V gene, CDR1 is SGHRS and CDR2 is YFSETQ. The J segment lost 7 bases and the V segment lost 4 bases, leaving 9 bases of the junction unmatched. For the CDR3, the DNA is TGCGCCAGCAGCGCATGGGGACAGGGTAACAATTCACCCCTCCACTTT. As protein: CASSAWGQGNNSPLHF.

In its sample, this clone was seen a few times. The chain couples TRBV5-5 to TRBJ1-1; 9 bases are a match to TRBD1. Per germline, CDR1 SGHKS and CDR2 YYEKEE (reference sequence). After removal of 4 bases from V and 0 bases from J, the junction contained 7 bases not matched to a gene. The CDR3 covers 16 residues. This CDR3 reads CASSLRDRVLNTEAFF. The CDR3 nucleotides read TGTGCCAGCAGCCTCCGGGACAGGGTCCTGAACACTGAAGCTTTCTTT.

The chain joins TRBV29-1 to TRBJ2-5, with D maybe TRBD2 (7 bases). The V end was cut by 5 bases, the J end by 10 bases, with 32 bases between. Germline assignment: CDR1 SQVTM and CDR2 ANQGSEA. The CDR3 length is 17 residues. CDR3: CSVRGATRSAGAPSQYF. The CDR3 nucleotides are TGCAGCGTTAGGGGGGCTACGAGATCGGCGGGGGCCCCGAGCCAGTACTTC.

This chain uses TRBV18 with TRBJ1-4; tentatively, D is TRBD1 (6 bases). This CDR3 comprises 14 residues. CDR1 is KGHSH and CDR2 is LQKENI in the germline V gene. Between the trimmed V and J ends, which lost 2 bases and 6 bases, there was a span of 10 bases. CDR3 protein: CASSPRGSDEKLFF. CDR3 coding DNA: TGTGCCAGCTCACCAAGGGGGAGCGATGAAAAACTGTTTTTT.